This entry concerns a single T cell receptor (beta chain). Per the study methods: Amplification of reference gene primers was used by the study to estimate nucleated cell counts. Measured with immunoSEQ multiplex PCR; TCRdb has only the in-frame clones, and not every one. For V, J and clone size, that table is used; D and trimming come from the DNA. Altogether roughly 180,000 clones are present, 60% to 85% being singletons, with the ten largest covering more than 6.5%. Per germline, CDR1 SGHVS and CDR2 FQNEAQ. Trimming left V 1 base short and J 3 bases short, with 12 bases between. The length of the CDR3 is 15 residues. The sample comes from a study of blood T cell repertoires in COVID-19.

The receptor was isolated from a woman aged 55 to 70 with COVID-19, enrolled during active disease. The sample was peripheral blood. The V and J genes are TRBV7-8 and TRBJ1-2; D remains ambiguous. For the CDR3, the DNA is TGTGCCAGCAGCTTAGAAAGAGGGCGCGACTATGGCTACACCTTC. It translates to CASSLERGRDYGYTF.